The next 6 T cell receptor beta chains were all read from a single sample in a study of sequential checkpoint blockade in melanoma. Described treatment: randomized to nivolumab then ipilimumab (arm A) or the reverse (arm B). Sequenced by immunoSEQ multiplex PCR; TCRdb stores in-frame clones only, minus some. The sample lists 35,000 to 40,000 clones; approximately 30% were seen once. Sequencing used tumor tissue (inferred from file names), obtained from a patient given nivolumab and ipilimumab in sequence. These receptors were collected from a human donor with melanoma.

The V and J genes are TRBV4-1 and TRBJ1-6; D call uncertain. This CDR3 region has 16 residues. V was trimmed by 0 bases and J by 5 bases, leaving 11 bases between them. Germline assignment: CDR1 MGHRA and CDR2 YSYEKL. CDR3 nucleotide sequence: TGCGCCAGCAGCCAAGACAGAGGAGGCCATAATTCACCCCTCCACTTT. Amino acid sequence: CASSQDRGGHNSPLHF.

J is TRBJ1-2 and V is TRBV18; a weak D match, TRBD1 (5 bases). Germline CDR1 reads KGHSH; CDR2 reads LQKENI. CDR3 length equals 15 residues. Trimming removed 3 bases from V and 5 bases from J, with 16 bases in between. The CDR3, as DNA: TGTGCCAGCTCACCCCTGGAGGGGCGTGAGTATGGCTACACCTTC. Its protein product is CASSPLEGREYGYTF.

J is TRBJ2-7 and V is TRBV19, with TRBD2 matching over 7 bases. This CDR3 has 13 amino acids. V was clipped by 6 bases and J by 3 bases; unmatched bases: 5. Germline lookup yields CDR1 LNHDA and CDR2 SQIVND (reference sequence). The CDR3: CASRGRGVYEQYF. In nucleotides, the CDR3 is TGTGCCAGTAGGGGCCGGGGGGTCTACGAGCAGTACTTC. Full variable domain (missing parts from reference TRBV19 and TRBJ2-7): DGGITQSPKYLFRKEGQNVTLSCEQNLNHDAMYWYRQDPGQGLRLIYYSQIVNDFQKGDIAEGYSVSREKKESFPLTVTSAQKNPTAFYLCASRGRGVYEQYFGPGTRLTVT.

The gene calls are TRBV28 and TRBJ2-2; no definite D call. The CDR3 runs 13 residues. The germline CDR1 and CDR2 sequences are MDHEN and SYDVKM. Trimming stripped 3 bases from V and 6 bases from J, with 8 bases between. In nucleotides, the CDR3 is TGTGCCAGCAGTTTTTCCGCAGCCGGGGAGCTGTTTTTT. This codes for CASSFSAAGELFF.

This clone was counted between two and nine times. V is TRBV11-3 and J is TRBJ2-3; D gene ambiguous. The V gene lost 3 bases and the J gene lost 2 bases, with 9 bases spanning the gap. CDR1 SGHNT and CDR2 YENEEA come from the germline V gene. The CDR3 has 14 residues. This chain's CDR3 is CASSLDSYTDTQYF. As DNA, the CDR3 is TGTGCCAGCAGCTTGGATTCTTACACAGATACGCAGTATTTT.

There are a few counts of this clone. The J gene is TRBJ1-1, the V gene TRBV11-3, with D possibly matching TRBD1 (6 bases). Germline values: CDR1 SGHNT, CDR2 YENEEA. This CDR3 is built from 15 residues. V lost 3 bases and J lost 4, with 15 bases in between. This CDR3 is CASSFPTGTTTEAFF. CDR3 sequence (DNA): TGTGCCAGCAGCTTCCCCACAGGGACGACCACTGAAGCTTTCTTT. Combining the CDR3 with reference TRBV11-3 and TRBJ1-1 gives the whole variable domain EAGVVQSPRYKIIEKKQPVAFWCNPISGHNTLYWYLQNLGQGPELLIRYENEEAVDDSQLPKDRFSAERLKGVDSTLKIQPAELGDSAVYLCASSFPTGTTTEAFFGQGTRLTVV.